This TCR beta chain was documented in a study of cytomegalovirus exposure and HLA in healthy donors. PCR amplification relied on 60 Vbeta primers (plus 13 Jbeta primers). Generated by immunoSEQ multiplex PCR, the TCRdb table keeps only in-frame clones and is missing some. The sample lists around 130,000 clones; roughly 79% were seen once. Trimming took 5 bases from V and 1 from J, leaving 11 bases between them. This CDR3 is 15 amino acids long. Per germline, CDR1 MNHEY and CDR2 SMNVEV (reference sequence). This receptor was identified in a woman aged 45-65 years in good health and CMV-seronegative. J is TRBJ1-4 and V is TRBV27, with D hard to call. The specimen sequenced was PBMCs. The CDR3 region has the DNA TGTGCCAGCAGTCGTCAACCGAGAACTAATGAAAAACTGTTTTTT. It translates to CASSRQPRTNEKLFF.